The next 18 T cell receptor beta chains were all read from a single sample in a study of blood T cells in healthy people across ages. A second PCR, run for roughly 7 to 11 cycles, used a sample-barcoded 5' primer plus a J-beta primer mix. TCRdb reprocessed the 5' RACE reads with MiXCR, giving one entry per CDR3 protein. The data contain roughly 1.6 million distinct CDR3 sequences, 30% to 40% of them singletons. Sequencing used blood. Receptors were obtained from a woman under 40 in good health.

This clonotype was detected many times. The V call is TRBV9, the J call TRBJ2-7; 9 nucleotides align to TRBD2. Trimming at V came to 2 bases and at J to 2 bases, leaving 2 bases not matched to a gene. Germline V gene data show CDR1 as SGDLS and CDR2 as YYNGEE. This CDR3 has 14 amino acids. CDR3 nucleotides: TGTGCCAGCAGCGTTAGCGGGAGTGCCTACGAGCAGTACTTC. It yields the protein CASSVSGSAYEQYF.

This chain links TRBV20-1 with TRBJ2-7; D possibly corresponds to TRBD2 (5 bases). The CDR3 has 12 residues. In germline, CDR1 is DFQATT, CDR2 SNEGSKA (reference sequence). The ends were cut back, 0 bases at V and 12 bases at J, with 15 bases in the middle. CDR3 DNA: TGCAGTGCTAGAGATATCGGGGAGACCCGGTACTTC. Protein product: CSARDIGETRYF.

The chain combines TRBV4-1 with TRBJ2-3; 15 bases are shared with TRBD2. CDR1 and CDR2 from the germline V gene are MGHRA and YSYEKL. CDR3 length: 18 amino acids. Trimming removed 4 bases from V and 0 bases from J; junction bases left unmatched: 5. DNA of the CDR3: TGCGCCAGCAGCCGGACTAGCGGGAGGGCCTTTAGCACAGATACGCAGTATTTT. The encoded protein is CASSRTSGRAFSTDTQYF.

The rearrangement uses TRBV6-1 and TRBJ2-5; the match to TRBD1 covers 7 bases. The DNA end is a closer match to TRBJ2-7, so the J assignment may be wrong. The CDR3 covers 13 residues. Germline CDR1 is MNHNS and CDR2 is SASEGT. The CDR3 nucleotides read TGTGCCAGCAGAATAAGGACAGGTTACGAGCAGTACTTC. Translating it yields CASRIRTGYEQYF.

This CDR3 is CSARLGYLGEQYF. The CDR3 region has the DNA TGCAGTGCTAGACTAGGTTATTTGGGCGAGCAGTACTTC. J is TRBJ2-7 and V is TRBV20-1; D gene ambiguous. This CDR3 contains 13 residues. V was shortened by 2 bases and J by 6 bases, with 14 bases between the two germline ends. Germline assignment: CDR1 DFQATT and CDR2 SNEGSKA (reference sequence).

This clonotype was found a few times. The V and J genes are TRBV28 and TRBJ2-3; D is undetermined. Germline CDR1 is MDHEN and CDR2 is SYDVKM. This CDR3 has 13 amino acids. V lost 6 bases, J lost 0 bases, and 7 bases lay in between. The CDR3 loop reads CASSKESTDTQYF. The CDR3 nucleotides are TGTGCCAGCAGCAAGGAAAGCACAGATACGCAGTATTTT. Using reference TRBV28 and TRBJ2-3 for the parts outside the CDR3, the full variable domain is DVKVTQSSRYLVKRTGEKVFLECVQDMDHENMFWYRQDPGLGLRLIYFSYDVKMKEKGDIPEGYSVSREKKERFSLILESASTNQTSMYLCASSKESTDTQYFGPGTRLTVL.

The CDR3 loop reads CSAMGTRMGEQYF. CDR3 bases: TGCAGTGCTATGGGGACGCGAATGGGAGAGCAGTACTTC. This rearrangement joins TRBV20-1 to TRBJ2-4; D possibly uses TRBD1 or TRBD2 (5 bases each). V was cut by 4 bases and J by 13 bases, with 20 bases left in between. Germline values: CDR1 DFQATT, CDR2 SNEGSKA (reference sequence). The CDR3 has 13 amino acids.

This rearrangement joins TRBV20-1 to TRBJ2-7; D is perhaps TRBD2 (7 bases). V dropped 5 bases and J dropped 2 bases, with 19 bases sitting between them. CDR1 is DFQATT, CDR2 SNEGSKA, per germline (reference sequence). This CDR3 is built from 15 residues. The CDR3 DNA reads TGCAGTGCTCTCGACGGGGGGCCGTTAACCTACGAGCAGTACTTC. Protein: CSALDGGPLTYEQYF.

This clonotype was seen only a few times. The V gene is TRBV27, the J gene TRBJ2-7, with 8 bases identical to TRBD1. Germline V lookup: CDR1 MNHEY, CDR2 SMNVEV (reference sequence). Losses at the gene ends were 5 bases for V and 5 bases for J; bases not matched to a gene: 5. CDR3 length: 13 residues. CDR3 bases: TGTGCCAGCAGTCCAGGGGGCCGACACGAGCAGTACTTC. Translated: CASSPGGRHEQYF.

This clonotype has ten or more counts. CDR3 loop: CASSPTGRGEYNEQFF. For the CDR3, the DNA is TGCGCCAGCAGTCCCACGGGGCGGGGGGAATACAATGAGCAGTTCTTC. V is TRBV10-1 and J is TRBJ2-1, with 8 bases that match TRBD2. The germline V gene encodes CDR1 WNHNN and CDR2 SYGVQD (reference sequence). With V trimmed by 5 bases and J by 4 bases, 10 bases remained unmatched. The CDR3 contains 16 residues.

The rearrangement uses TRBV19 and TRBJ2-5, with 7 bases lining up with TRBD2. The CDR3 length is 18 residues. CDR1 is LNHDA, CDR2 SQIVND, per germline (reference sequence). V was pared by 1 base and J by 3 bases, with 14 bases of the junction left unmatched. The CDR3 spells CASSIVVGFAGAEETQYF. CDR3 coding DNA: TGTGCCAGTAGTATAGTTGTGGGCTTTGCGGGAGCCGAAGAGACCCAGTACTTC.

This chain connects TRBV27 to TRBJ2-3; D is uncertain. V dropped 7 bases and J dropped 1 base, with 15 bases sitting between them. Germline CDR1 and CDR2: MNHEY and SMNVEV (reference sequence). This CDR3 comprises 15 residues. CDR3: CASKRSPQGTDTQYF. The CDR3 DNA follows: TGTGCCAGCAAACGAAGCCCCCAAGGCACAGATACGCAGTATTTT.

The rearrangement joins TRBV19 to TRBJ2-1, with D unclear. Germline V lookup: CDR1 LNHDA, CDR2 SQIVND (reference sequence). V lost 2 bases, J lost 13 bases, and 21 bases lay in between. This CDR3 has 15 amino acids. This CDR3 reads CASSIINRPDEKQFF. As DNA, the CDR3 is TGTGCCAGTAGTATAATCAACCGACCCGACGAGAAACAGTTCTTC. Combining the CDR3 with reference TRBV19 and TRBJ2-1 gives the whole variable domain DGGITQSPKYLFRKEGQNVTLSCEQNLNHDAMYWYRQDPGQGLRLIYYSQIVNDFQKGDIAEGYSVSREKKESFPLTVTSAQKNPTAFYLCASSIINRPDEKQFFGPGTRLTVL.

This clonotype was observed a handful of times. The chain is built from TRBV5-6 and TRBJ2-3, with D possibly being TRBD2 (7 bases). The V gene lost 1 base and the J gene lost 2 bases, with 11 bases spanning the gap. This CDR3 has 15 residues. CDR1 is SGHDT and CDR2 is YYEEEE in the germline V gene. The CDR3 region has the DNA TGTGCCAGCAGCTTGAAGGGGGGGCTCACAGATACGCAGTATTTT. Residues: CASSLKGGLTDTQYF.

Only one count was recorded for this clonotype. The rearrangement joins TRBV20-1 to TRBJ2-7; D is ambiguous. Germline loops: CDR1 DFQATT, CDR2 SNEGSKA (reference sequence). The CDR3 sequence is 12 residues long. V gave up 7 bases and J gave up 2 bases, with 12 bases separating them. CDR3 region: CSVLKPTYEQYF. CDR3 in DNA: TGCAGTGTTCTTAAACCCACCTACGAGCAGTACTTC.

This clonotype occurred a few times. This sequence joins TRBV7-7 and TRBJ2-1; a weak D match, TRBD2 (7 bases). In germline, CDR1 is SSHAT, CDR2 FNYEAQ (reference sequence). This CDR3 region has 17 residues. V was pared by 8 bases and J by 8 bases, with 28 bases between. The CDR3 sequence: CASDTEGGDRRIDEQFF. CDR3 nucleotides: TGTGCCAGCGATACGGAAGGGGGGGACCGACGGATCGATGAGCAGTTCTTC. The full variable domain, in which reference TRBV7-7 and TRBJ2-1 provide the parts outside the CDR3, is GAGVSQSPRYKVTKRGQDVTLRCDPISSHATLYWYQQALGQGPEFLTYFNYEAQPDKSGLPSDRFSAERPEGSISTLTIQRTEQRDSAMYRCASDTEGGDRRIDEQFFGPGTRLTVL.

This clonotype came up a few times. The J gene is TRBJ1-5, the V gene TRBV20-1, with a tentative D call TRBD1 (5 bases). The CDR3 has 14 amino acids. CDR1 is DFQATT, CDR2 SNEGSKA, per germline (reference sequence). The V end was cut by 4 bases, the J end by 2 bases, with 12 bases between. The CDR3 coding sequence is TGCAGTGCTAAAAGGGACGAAGGCAATCAGCCCCAGCATTTT. The encoded protein is CSAKRDEGNQPQHF.

The chain has TRBV9 and TRBJ1-1; 9 positions match TRBD1. V lost 4 bases and J lost 4; bases outside the gene matches: 8. The CDR3 runs 15 residues. Germline V gene sequence: CDR1 SGDLS, CDR2 YYNGEE. This CDR3 is CASSNQQGASTEAFF. The CDR3 nucleotides read TGTGCCAGCAGCAATCAACAGGGGGCGAGCACTGAAGCTTTCTTT.